This T cell receptor (beta chain) was sequenced in a study of cytomegalovirus exposure and HLA in healthy donors. Study-wide background: HLA-typed donors were the source of approximately 80 million unique TCRs, which an early data release held.

Regarding this clone: Its antigen remains unknown.

The primer mix had 60 Vbeta and 13 Jbeta primers. Here immunoSEQ multiplex PCR was the method, and the copy in TCRdb shows in-frame clones only, minus some. The sample consists of tens of thousands of clones, about 80% of them appearing once. Broader study findings: TCR beta chains numbering under 200 were designated cytomegalovirus-associated. Whilst most TCR sequences proved rare, a subset of public TCRs occurred across many donors.

Though nominally healthy at sampling, donors likely had unrecorded immune exposures. The CDR3 is 12 residues long. In germline, CDR1 is SGHRS, CDR2 YFSETQ. The V end lost 4 bases, the J end lost 3 bases, and 8 bases lay between the germline ends. Sequencing was performed on PBMCs. The receptor comes from a man aged 55 to 70 in good health and CMV-seropositive. This chain uses TRBV5-1 with TRBJ2-7; perhaps TRBD1 as D (5 bases). The CDR3 sequence: CASSLDNYEQYF. Here the CDR3 DNA reads TGCGCCAGCAGCCTGGACAACTACGAGCAGTACTTC.